This T cell receptor (beta chain) derives from a study of cytomegalovirus exposure and HLA in healthy donors. About the study: Unique TCRs numbering about 87 million, obtained from HLA-typed donors, made up an early data release.

This clone was detected once. Its target is not known. Both 60 Vbeta primers and 13 Jbeta primers went into the PCR. The assay was immunoSEQ multiplex PCR, and TCRdb's table has in-frame clones only and misses some. This table holds about 140,000 clones, approximately 78% found once. General study results and limits: Reportedly, diagnosis of cytomegalovirus status by the classifier showed high specificity and sensitivity. Association of a missense DCLRE1C variant with TCR beta V- and J-gene trimming was reported in a later analysis. Sequencing artifact likely explains a cluster of highly shared sequence variants.

Trimming shortened V by 8 bases and J by 8 bases, and 18 bases separated the two germline ends. This CDR3 has 13 residues. Germline values: CDR1 MDHEN, CDR2 SYDVKM. The clonotype was recovered from a man younger than 30 in good health and CMV-seropositive. Material: PBMCs. V gene TRBV28 combines with J gene TRBJ1-2, with D possibly being TRBD1 (5 bases). The CDR3 reads CASGHGTLGGYTF. Here the CDR3 DNA reads TGTGCCAGCGGGCACGGGACTCTGGGGGGCTACACCTTC.